Shown below are 20 T cell receptor beta chains from a single sample sequenced in a study of beta chain features in type 1 diabetes (dated by TCRdb to about 2018). Libraries came from the immunoSEQ multiplex PCR assay. The High Capacity cDNA Reverse Transcription Kit was used to reverse transcribe all of the isolated RNA, meaning that expressed TCRB transcripts were what got sequenced. TCRdb took this table from immuneACCESS and kept in-frame rearrangements with V and J called. Such tables lack part of the clones; where checked against another copy, unresolved V genes explain under half of the gap, and the rest is unexplained. Counted in this sample were about 140,000 clones; roughly 7.2% of them appeared once. The ten largest make up under 1.5% of the sample. Sequenced input: central memory CD4+ T cells from blood. The receptor source for this set is a woman in her thirties in good health.

The sample holds a few counts of this clone. This chain uses TRBV10-3 with TRBJ2-2, with a possible D match to TRBD2 (6 bases). This CDR3 contains 14 residues. V gave up 6 bases and J gave up 5 bases, with 13 bases separating them. Germline values: CDR1 ENHRY, CDR2 SYGVKD. CDR3 protein: CAISPTSRTGELFF. The CDR3 DNA reads as TGTGCCATCAGCCCGACTAGTAGGACCGGGGAGCTGTTTTTT.

This rearrangement joins TRBV19 to TRBJ2-6; a weak D match, TRBD1 (5 bases). V was cut by 8 bases and J by 0 bases, with 23 bases left in between. Germline-derived CDR1 and CDR2 are LNHDA and SQIVND (reference sequence). The CDR3 contains 19 residues. CDR3 sequence: CASRSLMGQESSGANVLTF. CDR3 nucleotides: TGTGCCAGTCGAAGTCTTATGGGGCAGGAGAGCTCTGGGGCCAACGTCCTGACTTTC.

In this sample, this clone turned up a few times. This chain connects TRBV11-2 to TRBJ2-7, with 7 bases aligning to TRBD1. This CDR3 is built from 15 residues. Germline values: CDR1 SGHAT, CDR2 FQNNGV. After removal of 5 bases from V and 2 bases from J, the junction contained 9 bases not matched to a gene. CDR3 residues: CASSLKAQGTYEQYF. In nucleotides, the CDR3 is TGTGCCAGCAGCCTAAAGGCACAGGGGACCTACGAGCAGTACTTC. Full variable domain (outside the CDR3, taken from reference TRBV11-2 and TRBJ2-7): EAGVAQSPRYKIIEKRQSVAFWCNPISGHATLYWYQQILGQGPKLLIQFQNNGVVDDSQLPKDRFSAERLKGVDSTLKIQPAKLEDSAVYLCASSLKAQGTYEQYFGPGTRLTVT.

This clone was seen a handful of times. The V gene is TRBV4-2, the J gene TRBJ2-7, with 7 bases identical to TRBD1. V shed 4 bases, J shed 0 bases, and the junction held 3 bases outside the gene matches. Germline V CDR1 and CDR2: LGHNA, YNFKEQ. This CDR3 comprises 14 residues. This chain's CDR3 is CASSLTGSSYEQYF. Written as DNA, the CDR3 is TGTGCCAGCAGCCTGACAGGGAGCTCCTACGAGCAGTACTTC.

This clone has only a few counts. V and J are TRBV27 and TRBJ1-2, with a tentative D call TRBD1 (5 bases). Germline assignment: CDR1 MNHEY and CDR2 SMNVEV (reference sequence). Trimming cost V 6 bases and J 4 bases, with 15 bases left between them. The CDR3 has 14 amino acids. CDR3 DNA: TGTGCCAGCAGGTCTAGGGGCAGGCTCTATGGCTACACCTTC. Amino acids: CASRSRGRLYGYTF.

This chain uses TRBV7-9 with TRBJ2-1; 9 bases agree with TRBD2. This CDR3 is built from 17 residues. Germline V gene sequence: CDR1 SEHNR, CDR2 FQNEAQ (reference sequence). J lost 8 bases, V lost 5 bases, and 16 bases had no gene match. Here the CDR3 DNA reads TGTGCCAGCAGCAAAACAACTCGCGGGAGGGCCTTCGATGAGCAGTTCTTC. It encodes CASSKTTRGRAFDEQFF. The full variable domain, with the rest looked up from reference TRBV7-9 and TRBJ2-1, is DTGVSQNPRHKITKRGQNVTFRCDPISEHNRLYWYRQTLGQGPEFLTYFQNEAQLEKSRLLSDRFSAERPKGSFSTLEIQRTEQGDSAMYLCASSKTTRGRAFDEQFFGPGTRLTVL.

There are a few counts of this clone. This sequence joins TRBV5-1 and TRBJ2-1; TRBD2 agrees at 7 bases. This CDR3 has 14 residues. Looked up from germline, CDR1 is SGHRS and CDR2 is YFSETQ. The V and J ends lost 1 base and 8 bases, in that order; junction bases with no gene match: 6. The CDR3 DNA follows: TGCGCCAGCAGCTTGTCGGGAGGTGGGGATGAGCAGTTCTTC. As protein: CASSLSGGGDEQFF.

The rearrangement joins TRBV5-4 to TRBJ1-5; D is unresolved. With 4 bases removed from V and 9 bases from J, the gap between germline ends came to 14 bases. CDR3 size: 13 residues. The germline V gene has CDR1 SGHNT and CDR2 YYREEE (reference sequence). DNA of the CDR3: TGTGCCAGCAGCCAAGAGCGGCAGCTGCCCCAGCATTTT. It codes for CASSQERQLPQHF.

This clone was counted a few times. The chain joins TRBV6-5 to TRBJ2-7, with TRBD1 identical over 12 bases. Germline values: CDR1 MNHEY, CDR2 SVGAGI. Trimming cost V 5 bases and J 2 bases; bases outside gene matches: 4. The CDR3 consists of 15 residues. DNA of the CDR3: TGTGCCAGCAGTAGGGACAGGGGGCGCCCCTACGAGCAGTACTTC. Protein: CASSRDRGRPYEQYF.

CDR3 in amino acids: CASTLGGAGGRNEQFF. CDR3 in DNA: TGTGCCAGTACTCTGGGGGGAGCGGGAGGGCGCAATGAGCAGTTCTTC. The rearrangement links TRBV19 to TRBJ2-1; 10 nucleotides line up with TRBD2. CDR1 and CDR2 (germline): LNHDA, SQIVND (reference sequence). There are 16 residues in the CDR3. Trimming removed 7 bases from V and 6 bases from J; junction bases left unmatched: 12. Complete variable domain (other parts from reference TRBV19 and TRBJ2-1): DGGITQSPKYLFRKEGQNVTLSCEQNLNHDAMYWYRQDPGQGLRLIYYSQIVNDFQKGDIAEGYSVSREKKESFPLTVTSAQKNPTAFYLCASTLGGAGGRNEQFFGPGTRLTVL.

This clone has more than one count but fewer than ten. The chain combines TRBV18 with TRBJ2-7; 7 bases align to TRBD1. The CDR3 runs 16 residues. Germline values: CDR1 KGHSH, CDR2 LQKENI. Losses at the gene ends were 3 bases for V and 4 bases for J; bases not matched to a gene: 12. The DNA of the CDR3 is TGTGCCAGCTCACCCCAAGGGGGCGAGTTGAATTACGAGCAGTACTTC. Translating it yields CASSPQGGELNYEQYF.

V usage is TRBV7-9 and J usage is TRBJ2-1; 7 bases are shared with TRBD1. Germline V gene lookup returns CDR1 SEHNR and CDR2 FQNEAQ (reference sequence). The J segment lost 8 bases and the V segment lost 5 bases, leaving 9 bases of the junction unmatched. The CDR3 length is 14 residues. The CDR3 is CASSPRQGSDEQFF. In nucleotides, the CDR3 is TGTGCCAGCAGCCCGCGACAGGGCTCGGATGAGCAGTTCTTC. Full variable domain (missing parts from reference TRBV7-9 and TRBJ2-1): DTGVSQNPRHKITKRGQNVTFRCDPISEHNRLYWYRQTLGQGPEFLTYFQNEAQLEKSRLLSDRFSAERPKGSFSTLEIQRTEQGDSAMYLCASSPRQGSDEQFFGPGTRLTVL.

This clone turned up a few times. The chain carries TRBV5-4 and TRBJ2-1; 7 nucleotides agree with TRBD2. The V gene's germline CDR1 is SGHNT and CDR2 YYREEE (reference sequence). The V and J ends lost 4 bases and 4 bases, in that order; junction bases with no gene match: 8. The CDR3 runs 15 residues. CDR3: CASSRAGTKYNEQFF. The CDR3, as DNA: TGTGCCAGCAGCCGTGCGGGGACTAAGTACAATGAGCAGTTCTTC.

The CDR3 reads CASSYLGNEQFF. CDR3 nucleotides: TGTGCCAGCAGTTATCTCGGCAATGAGCAGTTCTTC. The chain has TRBV6-1 and TRBJ2-1; D gene ambiguous. The CDR3 is made up of 12 amino acids. Germline CDR1 MNHNS, CDR2 SASEGT. V lost 5 bases and J 6 bases, leaving 8 bases between the germline ends.

The sample holds a few counts of this clone. The CDR3 sequence is CASSSGGGAGVSHEQYF. CDR3 nucleotide sequence: TGTGCCAGCAGCTCTGGAGGTGGAGCGGGAGTATCCCACGAGCAGTACTTC. The rearrangement joins TRBV7-9 to TRBJ2-7, with 8 positions matching TRBD2. The junction had 16 bases not matched to a gene; V was cut back by 4 bases and J by 5 bases. Germline CDR1 reads SEHNR; CDR2 reads FQNEAQ (reference sequence). The length of the CDR3 is 17 residues.

This clone was counted a few times. The chain carries TRBV18 and TRBJ1-2; D is unclear. The length of the CDR3 is 14 residues. Trimming left V 3 bases short and J 2 bases short, with 10 bases between. Germline V gene data show CDR1 as KGHSH and CDR2 as LQKENI. CDR3: CASSPGQENYGYTF. The CDR3 region has the DNA TGTGCCAGCTCACCGGGTCAGGAAAACTATGGCTACACCTTC.

This clone appeared a few times. The rearrangement uses TRBV6-5 and TRBJ2-1, with 13 bases that match TRBD2. The CDR3 runs 16 residues. Germline trimming cut 4 bases from V and 7 bases from J; bases unmatched to any gene: 7. The germline V gene has CDR1 MNHEY and CDR2 SVGAGI. CDR3 bases: TGTGCCAGCAGTTGGGCCGGGACTAGCGGGAAAAATGAGCAGTTCTTC. Its protein product is CASSWAGTSGKNEQFF.

This CDR3 is CASSLGSGVGYEQYF. The CDR3 DNA reads as TGCGCCAGCAGCTTGGGATCAGGGGTAGGGTACGAGCAGTACTTC. The rearrangement joins TRBV5-1 to TRBJ2-7, with D perhaps TRBD1 (6 bases). V shed 0 bases and J shed 4 bases, with 14 bases lying between them. This CDR3 is built from 15 residues. From germline, CDR1 is SGHRS and CDR2 YFSETQ.

The chain is built from TRBV28 and TRBJ1-1; D perhaps matches TRBD1 (5 bases). Germline V gene lookup returns CDR1 MDHEN and CDR2 SYDVKM. V was trimmed by 6 bases and J by 6 bases, leaving 11 bases between them. CDR3 length: 12 residues. The CDR3 DNA reads TGTGCCAGCAGCCCCCACAGGTCTGAAGCTTTCTTT. Amino acid sequence: CASSPHRSEAFF. The full variable domain, its missing parts supplied by reference TRBV28 and TRBJ1-1, is DVKVTQSSRYLVKRTGEKVFLECVQDMDHENMFWYRQDPGLGLRLIYFSYDVKMKEKGDIPEGYSVSREKKERFSLILESASTNQTSMYLCASSPHRSEAFFGQGTRLTVV.

This clone was found a few times. The chain joins TRBV14 to TRBJ2-4, with TRBD1 as a possible D gene (5 bases). The CDR3 consists of 14 residues. The germline CDR1 and CDR2 sequences are SGHDN and FVKESK. V lost 1 base and J lost 4, with 8 bases in between. This chain's CDR3 is CASSQGQLKNIQYF. The DNA of the CDR3 is TGTGCCAGCAGCCAAGGACAGCTAAAAAACATTCAGTACTTC.